This TCR beta chain was recorded in a study of shared clonotypes between healthy human individuals. This CDR3 has 15 amino acids. CDR1 and CDR2 from the germline V gene are SGDLS and YYNGEE. The V and J ends lost 5 bases and 2 bases respectively, with 17 bases between them. Profiled with immunoSEQ multiplex PCR; TCRdb holds only in-frame clones, not every one. Among more than 400,000 clones listed, around 73% were seen once. The receptor's source is a woman in her thirties or forties in good health. Some clones in this sample may be carry-over from other donors' samples. This rearrangement joins TRBV9 to TRBJ2-7, with D hard to call. The sample consisted of PBMCs. The CDR3 reads CASSFLRYSPYEQYF. As DNA, the CDR3 is TGTGCCAGCAGTTTCCTCCGCTACTCACCCTACGAGCAGTACTTC.